This is a list of T cell receptor beta chains from one sample in a study of STAT5B mutations in CD4+ large granular lymphocyte leukemia. Assay: immunoSEQ multiplex PCR; the TCRdb copy retains only in-frame clones and omits some. The repertoire holds about 40,000 clones, with less than 85% as singletons. Sequenced sample: CD4+ T cells from blood buffy coats. These receptors originate from a human donor in good health. The CDR3 runs from the conserved cysteine through the conserved F or W. The order of the fields is V gene, clone size, D gene, J gene, CDR3 DNA, CDR3 protein. D genes are given only for firm matches. Size tells how often a clone was seen (once, few, many) or the class of an expanded clone, and some rows leave it out.

v_gene: TRBV15
abundance: -
d_gene: TRBD1
j_gene: TRBJ1-5
CDR3nt: TGTGCCACCAGCCCGGGACAGGGGTTCAATCAGCCCCAGCATTTT
CDR3aa: CATSPGQGFNQPQHF

v_gene: TRBV1
abundance: -
d_gene: -
j_gene: TRBJ2-7
CDR3nt: TGCACCAGCAGCCAAGACGTACCCATGCCTCAGCACGTTAATACTCCAATTTGCTCCTACGAGCAGTACTTC
CDR3aa: CTSSQDVPMPQHVNTPICSYEQYF

v_gene: TRBV25-1
abundance: once
d_gene: TRBD1
j_gene: TRBJ1-1
CDR3nt: TGTGCCAGCAGGAGACAGGGGATTGACACTGAAGCTTTCTTT
CDR3aa: CASRRQGIDTEAFF

v_gene: TRBV7-9
abundance: few
d_gene: -
j_gene: TRBJ1-5
CDR3nt: TGTGCCAGCAGCTCGGACCGGGCCCAGCCCCAGCATTTT
CDR3aa: CASSSDRAQPQHF

v_gene: TRBV5-1
abundance: -
d_gene: -
j_gene: TRBJ1-2
CDR3nt: TGCGCCAGCAGCTCCCCCGGGTCCACCTATGGCTACACCTTC
CDR3aa: CASSSPGSTYGYTF

v_gene: TRBV5-6
abundance: -
d_gene: -
j_gene: TRBJ1-4
CDR3nt: TGTGCCAGCAGCTTCCGCGGTACTAATGAAAAACTGTTTTTT
CDR3aa: CASSFRGTNEKLFF

v_gene: TRBV28
abundance: -
d_gene: -
j_gene: TRBJ1-2
CDR3nt: TGTGCCAGCAGTTCTTCAGGGGCTGGCTATGGCTACACCTTC
CDR3aa: CASSSSGAGYGYTF

v_gene: TRBV6-5
abundance: -
d_gene: -
j_gene: TRBJ1-1
CDR3nt: TGTGCCAGCAAAGGGGACACTGAAGCTTTCTTT
CDR3aa: CASKGDTEAFF

v_gene: TRBV6-5
abundance: -
d_gene: -
j_gene: TRBJ1-2
CDR3nt: TGTGCCAGCAGCGACCCCCATGGCTACACCTTC
CDR3aa: CASSDPHGYTF

v_gene: TRBV5-1
abundance: -
d_gene: -
j_gene: TRBJ2-1
CDR3nt: TGCGCCAGCAGCTCGGCTCTTGGATACAATGAGCAGTTCTTC
CDR3aa: CASSSALGYNEQFF

v_gene: TRBV28
abundance: -
d_gene: TRBD2
j_gene: TRBJ2-7
CDR3nt: TGTGCCAGCAGGCCGGGGACTAGCGGGGGCCACTTAGTTTACGAGCAGTACTTC
CDR3aa: CASRPGTSGGHLVYEQYF

v_gene: TRBV15
abundance: -
d_gene: TRBD2
j_gene: TRBJ2-5
CDR3nt: TGTGCCACCAGCAGAGGGTCTAGCGGGGGGATCCAAGAGACCCAGTACTTC
CDR3aa: CATSRGSSGGIQETQYF

v_gene: TRBV18
abundance: -
d_gene: TRBD2
j_gene: TRBJ2-1
CDR3nt: TGTGCCGGCTCACCCTCCGGGACTAGCAATGAGCAGTTCTTC
CDR3aa: CAGSPSGTSNEQFF

v_gene: TRBV7-2
abundance: -
d_gene: -
j_gene: TRBJ2-1
CDR3nt: TGTGCCAGCAGCTTAGCTGGGCTTAACAATGAGCAGTTCTTC
CDR3aa: CASSLAGLNNEQFF

v_gene: TRBV30
abundance: -
d_gene: -
j_gene: TRBJ2-1
CDR3nt: TGTGCCTGGAGTGTACAGGGCCATGAGCAGTTCTTC
CDR3aa: CAWSVQGHEQFF

v_gene: TRBV27
abundance: -
d_gene: -
j_gene: TRBJ2-1
CDR3nt: TGTGCCAGCGCGATGGGACGCGGAGGTTCCTACAATGAGCAGTTCTTC
CDR3aa: CASAMGRGGSYNEQFF

v_gene: TRBV6-5
abundance: -
d_gene: TRBD1
j_gene: TRBJ1-2
CDR3nt: TGTGCCAGCAGTCAAGGGGGCACCTATGGCTACACCTTC
CDR3aa: CASSQGGTYGYTF

v_gene: TRBV5-4
abundance: -
d_gene: -
j_gene: TRBJ2-7
CDR3nt: TGTGCCAGCAGCTTGGACAGGATGTCCTACGAGCAGTACTTC
CDR3aa: CASSLDRMSYEQYF

v_gene: TRBV7-2
abundance: -
d_gene: TRBD1
j_gene: TRBJ2-7
CDR3nt: TGTGCCAGCAGCGCCGATCTCAGGACAGGGCTGACATACGAGCAGTACTTC
CDR3aa: CASSADLRTGLTYEQYF

v_gene: TRBV19
abundance: -
d_gene: -
j_gene: TRBJ1-1
CDR3nt: TGTGCCAGTACCTCGGGGAGTACGAACACTGAAGCTTTCTTT
CDR3aa: CASTSGSTNTEAFF

v_gene: TRBV28
abundance: -
d_gene: TRBD2
j_gene: TRBJ2-7
CDR3nt: TGTGCCAGCAGTTTTAGTAGCGGGAGGGCTTCCTACGAGCAGTACTTC
CDR3aa: CASSFSSGRASYEQYF

v_gene: TRBV5-1
abundance: -
d_gene: TRBD1
j_gene: TRBJ1-6
CDR3nt: TGCGCCAGCAGCCTATACTCGGACAGGGTTACCTTCTATTCACCCCTCCACTTT
CDR3aa: CASSLYSDRVTFYSPLHF

v_gene: TRBV15
abundance: -
d_gene: TRBD1
j_gene: TRBJ2-2
CDR3nt: TGTGCCACCAGCAGAACAGGGGGGTTTGCGTCCGGGGAGCTGTTTTTT
CDR3aa: CATSRTGGFASGELFF

v_gene: TRBV18
abundance: -
d_gene: -
j_gene: TRBJ2-7
CDR3nt: TGTGCCAGCTCAGCAGCAGAGGGTCGTGGATACGAGCAGTACTTC
CDR3aa: CASSAAEGRGYEQYF

v_gene: TRBV5-1
abundance: -
d_gene: TRBD1
j_gene: TRBJ1-4
CDR3nt: TGCGCCAGCAGCTTGGGACAGGGAAGTGAAAAACTGTTTTTT
CDR3aa: CASSLGQGSEKLFF

v_gene: TRBV25-1
abundance: once
d_gene: -
j_gene: TRBJ1-2
CDR3nt: TGTGCCAGCACCGCGACAGACCTAGACTATGGCTACACCTTC
CDR3aa: CASTATDLDYGYTF

v_gene: TRBV7-2
abundance: -
d_gene: -
j_gene: TRBJ2-1
CDR3nt: TGTGCCAGCAGCTTATATGTAGAGCCCAATGAGCAGTTCTTC
CDR3aa: CASSLYVEPNEQFF

v_gene: TRBV30
abundance: -
d_gene: -
j_gene: TRBJ1-4
CDR3nt: TGTGCCTGGAGGGACTATGGGCCCGATGAAAAACTGTTTTTT
CDR3aa: CAWRDYGPDEKLFF

v_gene: TRBV9
abundance: -
d_gene: -
j_gene: TRBJ1-1
CDR3nt: TGTGCCAGCAGCGACGGGGGTGGCACTGAAGCTTTCTTT
CDR3aa: CASSDGGGTEAFF

v_gene: TRBV27
abundance: once
d_gene: -
j_gene: TRBJ2-5
CDR3nt: TGTGCCAGCAGTTTCCTGGCAGGGGTGACCCAGTACTTC
CDR3aa: CASSFLAGVTQYF

v_gene: TRBV7-6
abundance: -
d_gene: TRBD2
j_gene: TRBJ2-1
CDR3nt: TGTGCCAGCAGCTTATCAGGGAGGGATTACAATGAGCAGTTCTTC
CDR3aa: CASSLSGRDYNEQFF

v_gene: TRBV11-2
abundance: -
d_gene: -
j_gene: TRBJ1-1
CDR3nt: TGTGCCAGCAGCTTAAGGGCGTGGGACACTGAAGCTTTCTTT
CDR3aa: CASSLRAWDTEAFF

v_gene: TRBV7-7
abundance: -
d_gene: -
j_gene: TRBJ2-3
CDR3nt: TGTGCCAGCAGCTTAGATTCTTGGACGCACACGCAGTATTTT
CDR3aa: CASSLDSWTHTQYF

v_gene: TRBV7-2
abundance: -
d_gene: TRBD1
j_gene: TRBJ2-7
CDR3nt: TGTGCCAGCAGCCCGGGACAGGCTTCCTACGAGCAGTACTTC
CDR3aa: CASSPGQASYEQYF

v_gene: TRBV4-1
abundance: -
d_gene: -
j_gene: TRBJ2-3
CDR3nt: TGCGCCAGCAGCCAAGAACCGGGCCGAGGCCTAGATACGCAGTATTTT
CDR3aa: CASSQEPGRGLDTQYF

v_gene: TRBV28
abundance: -
d_gene: -
j_gene: TRBJ2-2
CDR3nt: TGTGCCAGCATGGTGTCAACTGCCGGGGAGCTGTTTTTT
CDR3aa: CASMVSTAGELFF

v_gene: TRBV11-2
abundance: -
d_gene: -
j_gene: TRBJ2-5
CDR3nt: TGTGCCAGCAGCGCAGGGGGGGTTGAGACCCAGTACTTC
CDR3aa: CASSAGGVETQYF

v_gene: TRBV19
abundance: once
d_gene: -
j_gene: TRBJ2-5
CDR3nt: TGTGCCAGTAGTATCCAGATACAAGAGACCCAGTACTTC
CDR3aa: CASSIQIQETQYF

v_gene: TRBV4-1
abundance: -
d_gene: TRBD1
j_gene: TRBJ1-4
CDR3nt: TGCGCCAGCAGCCAAGCAGGGGGCGGCGGAAAACTGTTTTTT
CDR3aa: CASSQAGGGGKLFF

v_gene: TRBV19
abundance: -
d_gene: -
j_gene: TRBJ2-1
CDR3nt: TGTGCCAGTAGTGCTGACCGGGATGGGGGTCGCAATGAGCAGTTCTTC
CDR3aa: CASSADRDGGRNEQFF

v_gene: TRBV7-2
abundance: -
d_gene: TRBD1
j_gene: TRBJ1-6
CDR3nt: TGTGCCAGCAGCCTATCCGGGACAGGGCTCGGTTCACCCCTCCACTTT
CDR3aa: CASSLSGTGLGSPLHF